The 5 T cell receptor beta chains below were found in one sample sequenced in a study of shared clonotypes between healthy human individuals. Here immunoSEQ multiplex PCR was the method, and the copy in TCRdb shows in-frame clones only, minus some. The sample lists about 1.5 million clones, 95% to 99% seen once, with 0.4% to 0.45% in the top ten. Sequences were obtained from naive CD4+ T cells sorted from blood. Subset: CD45RA+ positively selected. The receptors stem from a man younger than 40 in good health.

The chain has TRBV2 and TRBJ2-7; 11 bases agree with TRBD2. With V trimmed by 7 bases and J by 3 bases, 14 bases remained unmatched. CDR1 and CDR2 (germline): SNHLY, FYNNEI. The CDR3 loop spans 17 amino acids. The CDR3 DNA reads as TGTGCCAGCACTCGGGACTTCCTAGCGGGAGGTAACTACGAGCAGTACTTC. Protein sequence: CASTRDFLAGGNYEQYF.

The chain recombines TRBV18 with TRBJ1-2; D is unresolved. Germline assignment: CDR1 KGHSH and CDR2 LQKENI. V was trimmed by 2 bases and J by 6 bases, leaving 19 bases between them. The length of the CDR3 is 16 residues. The CDR3 nucleotides read TGTGCCAGCTCACCAGGTCGTGGCACACGAACGGATGGCTACACCTTC. Its protein is CASSPGRGTRTDGYTF.

The V call is TRBV10-1, the J call TRBJ2-1; 7 bases agree with TRBD2. The ends lost 3 bases at V and 9 bases at J; junction bases unmatched: 5. The CDR3 sequence is 13 residues long. Germline V lookup: CDR1 WNHNN, CDR2 SYGVQD (reference sequence). The DNA of the CDR3 is TGCGCCAGCAGTGATCGGGGGGAGGGTGAGCAGTTCTTC. Translating gives CASSDRGEGEQFF.

The rearrangement links TRBV27 to TRBJ2-4, with 11 bases that match TRBD2. Germline values: CDR1 MNHEY, CDR2 SMNVEV (reference sequence). V was pared by 5 bases and J by 7 bases, with 13 bases of the junction left unmatched. The CDR3 runs 17 residues. CDR3 loop: CASSTLLLAGAVNIQYF. CDR3 DNA: TGTGCCAGCAGTACCCTGTTACTAGCGGGAGCGGTTAACATTCAGTACTTC.

With regard to this clone: The same CDR3 can be traced to other DNA sequences in this sample. The chain uses TRBV28 and TRBJ1-5; TRBD1 agrees at 9 bases. The CDR3 is 14 amino acids. V shed 4 bases, J shed 7 bases, and the junction held 5 bases outside the gene matches. Germline V gives CDR1 MDHEN, CDR2 SYDVKM. DNA of the CDR3: TGTGCCAGCAGTTCGCGACAGGGGGGACAGCCCCAGCATTTT. As protein: CASSSRQGGQPQHF.